This TCR beta chain appears in the sequencing data of a study of long-term antiretroviral therapy in people with HIV. The germline CDR1 and CDR2 sequences are SQVTM and ANQGSEA. CDR3 length: 12 amino acids. Study-wide points: ART-treated samples gained diversity yet remained below transplant donor controls. In HIV, the repertoires covered a tighter span of CDR3 lengths than in controls.

This clone was found a few times. Its antigen is unidentified. A junction end diverges from the germline sequence, so it may reflect a read error. Running of the v3.0 immunoSEQ assay took place at survey level. Sequencing was performed with immunoSEQ multiplex PCR; in TCRdb, only in-frame clones are kept and a portion is missing. The repertoire includes 27,000 or so clones, about 82% of them detected once, and roughly a tenth sits in the top ten. The V gene is TRBV29-1, the J gene TRBJ2-1, with a weak D call TRBD2 (5 bases). The sequencing here drew on unsorted PBMCs, taken 0.8 years before starting antiretroviral therapy. The TCR originated in a young man with HIV. The chain's CDR3 is CSLPGSFNEQFF. CDR3 in DNA: TGCAGCCTACCGGGGTCCTTCAATGAGCAGTTCTTC.